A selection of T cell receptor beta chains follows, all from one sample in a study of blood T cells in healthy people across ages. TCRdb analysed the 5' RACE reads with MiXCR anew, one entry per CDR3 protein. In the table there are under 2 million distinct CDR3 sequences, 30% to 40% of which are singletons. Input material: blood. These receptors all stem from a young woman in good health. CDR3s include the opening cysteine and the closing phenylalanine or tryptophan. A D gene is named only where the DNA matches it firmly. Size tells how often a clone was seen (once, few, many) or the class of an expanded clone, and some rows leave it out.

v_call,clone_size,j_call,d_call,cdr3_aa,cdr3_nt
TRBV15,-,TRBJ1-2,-,CATSKDINYGYTF,TGTGCCACCAGTAAGGACATTAACTATGGCTACACCTTC
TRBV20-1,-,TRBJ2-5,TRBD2,CSARWAGGLETQYF,TGCAGTGCCAGATGGGCGGGGGGGCTGGAGACCCAGTACTTC
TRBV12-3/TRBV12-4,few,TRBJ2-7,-,CASNPGGGRRKQYF,TGTGCCAGCAACCCAGGTGGGGGAAGGAGGAAGCAGTACTTC
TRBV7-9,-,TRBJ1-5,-,CASSFKQGQKPQHF,TGTGCCAGCAGCTTTAAACAGGGTCAGAAGCCCCAGCATTTT
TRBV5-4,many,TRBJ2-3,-,CASSDRDTQYF,TGTGCCAGCAGCGACCGGGATACGCAGTATTTT
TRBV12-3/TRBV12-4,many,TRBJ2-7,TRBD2,CASSPSGNSYEQYF,TGTGCCAGCAGTCCTAGCGGGAATAGCTACGAGCAGTACTTC
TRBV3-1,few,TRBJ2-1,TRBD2,CASSQVLAGGSYNEQFF,TGTGCCAGCAGCCAAGTCCTGGCGGGAGGCTCCTACAATGAGCAGTTCTTC
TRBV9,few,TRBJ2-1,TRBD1,CASSARQGSEQFF,TGTGCCAGCAGCGCGAGACAGGGCTCTGAGCAGTTCTTC
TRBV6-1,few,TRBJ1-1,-,CASSISQANTEAFF,TGTGCCAGCAGCATATCACAGGCGAACACTGAAGCTTTCTTT
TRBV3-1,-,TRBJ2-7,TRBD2,CASSQATGLAFTYEQYF,TGTGCCAGCAGCCAAGCAACGGGACTAGCGTTTACCTACGAGCAGTACTTC
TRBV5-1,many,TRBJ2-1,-,CASSDVSSYNEQFF,TGCGCCAGCAGCGACGTGAGCTCCTACAATGAGCAGTTCTTC
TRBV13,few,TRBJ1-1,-,CASSPGTVEEAFF,TGTGCCAGCAGCCCAGGGACGGTCGAGGAAGCTTTCTTT
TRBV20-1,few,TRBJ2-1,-,CSAGRGGSSYNEQFF,TGCAGTGCTGGGAGGGGGGGGAGCTCCTACAATGAGCAGTTCTTC
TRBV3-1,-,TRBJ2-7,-,CASSQNGNTIQYF,TGTGCCAGCAGCCAAAACGGGAATACCATACAGTACTTC
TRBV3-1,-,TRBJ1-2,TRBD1,CASSQGGQGSDGYTF,TGTGCCAGCAGCCAGGGTGGACAGGGTTCTGATGGCTACACCTTC
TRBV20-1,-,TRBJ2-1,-,CSARWLADYNEQFF,TGCAGTGCTAGATGGTTAGCGGATTACAATGAGCAGTTCTTC
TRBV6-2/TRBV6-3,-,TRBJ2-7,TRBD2,CASSSGTSSTYEQYF,TGTGCCAGCAGTTCAGGGACTAGCAGCACCTACGAGCAGTACTTC
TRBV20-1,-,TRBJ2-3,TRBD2,CSARDPLAGGTDTQYF,TGCAGTGCTAGAGATCCCCTAGCGGGGGGCACAGATACGCAGTATTTT
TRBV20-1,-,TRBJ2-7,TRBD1,CSANTLVQGAYEQYF,TGCAGTGCTAACACCCTAGTCCAGGGGGCTTACGAGCAGTACTTC
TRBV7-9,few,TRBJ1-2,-,CASSRLDDGYTF,TGTGCCAGCAGCCGCCTAGACGATGGCTACACCTTC
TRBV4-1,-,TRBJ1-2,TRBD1,CASSQGDRDPYTF,TGCGCCAGCAGCCAAGGGGACAGGGACCCCTACACCTTC
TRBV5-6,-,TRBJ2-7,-,CASRNWGAGCEQYF,TGTGCCAGCAGGAACTGGGGGGCGGGCTGCGAGCAGTACTTC
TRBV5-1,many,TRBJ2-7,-,CASSPPEPQASGVSYEQYF,TGCGCCAGCAGCCCACCCGAACCTCAGGCGTCAGGGGTGAGCTACGAGCAGTACTTC